Following are 17 T cell receptor beta chains from one sample sequenced in a study of blood T cell repertoires in COVID-19. Sequencing used immunoSEQ multiplex PCR; TCRdb keeps in-frame clones, though not all of them. Among under 300,000 clones, approximately 91% were seen once, and the ten largest hold about 2.3%. Sample: PBMCs or T cells enriched from blood (not recorded which). The receptors originated from a woman aged 40 to 50 with acute COVID-19.

The chain uses TRBV28 and TRBJ1-2; a possible D gene is TRBD1 (6 bases). V lost 8 bases to trimming and J lost 5 bases, with 24 bases between them. Germline-derived CDR1 and CDR2 are MDHEN and SYDVKM. The CDR3 consists of 16 residues. The CDR3 loop is CASAPGGAPGVYGYTF. The CDR3 DNA reads TGTGCCAGCGCCCCGGGGGGGGCCCCGGGGGTATATGGCTACACCTTC.

This chain links TRBV9 with TRBJ1-5; D call uncertain. The germline CDR1 and CDR2 sequences are SGDLS and YYNGEE. CDR3 size: 13 residues. Trimming shortened V by 0 bases and J by 4 bases, and 5 bases separated the two germline ends. For the CDR3, the DNA is TGTGCCAGCAGCGTAGGGCCGAATCAGCCCCAGCATTTT. Protein sequence: CASSVGPNQPQHF.

This clone was found once. V and J are TRBV7-9 and TRBJ1-2, with D unclear. The CDR3 consists of 13 residues. Germline V gene sequence: CDR1 SEHNR, CDR2 FQNEAQ (reference sequence). Trimming stripped 7 bases from V and 5 bases from J, with 14 bases between. This chain's CDR3 is CASTLESQYGYTF. The CDR3 coding sequence is TGTGCCAGCACCCTAGAGTCGCAGTATGGCTACACCTTC. Using reference TRBV7-9 and TRBJ1-2 for the parts outside the CDR3, the full variable domain is DTGVSQNPRHKITKRGQNVTFRCDPISEHNRLYWYRQTLGQGPEFLTYFQNEAQLEKSRLLSDRFSAERPKGSFSTLEIQRTEQGDSAMYLCASTLESQYGYTFGSGTRLTVV.

A few counts support this clone. The V call is TRBV7-2, the J call TRBJ2-3, with TRBD1 matching 7 bases. This CDR3 has 14 residues. The germline CDR1 and CDR2 sequences are SGHTA and FQGNSA. V shed 5 bases and J 0 bases; nucleotides not matched to a gene: 2. In nucleotides, the CDR3 is TGTGCCAGCAGCCGGGACAGAAGCACAGATACGCAGTATTTT. This gives the protein CASSRDRSTDTQYF. Variable domain in full (rest from reference TRBV7-2 and TRBJ2-3): GAGVSQSPSNKVTEKGKDVELRCDPISGHTALYWYRQSLGQGLEFLIYFQGNSAPDKSGLPSDRFSAERTGGSVSTLTIQRTQQEDSAVYLCASSRDRSTDTQYFGPGTRLTVL.

This chain connects TRBV5-1 to TRBJ1-1; D is perhaps TRBD1 (5 bases). From germline, CDR1 is SGHRS and CDR2 YFSETQ. V was shortened by 0 bases and J by 1 base, with 10 bases between the two germline ends. CDR3 length: 15 amino acids. The CDR3 nucleotides read TGCGCCAGCAGCTTGGAACAGGCTGGGAACACTGAAGCTTTCTTT. Translated: CASSLEQAGNTEAFF.

The J gene is TRBJ1-1, the V gene TRBV19; D is perhaps TRBD1 (5 bases). Trimming stripped 0 bases from V and 4 bases from J, with 12 bases between. Looked up from germline, CDR1 is LNHDA and CDR2 is SQIVND (reference sequence). This CDR3 has 15 amino acids. DNA for the CDR3: TGTGCCAGTAGTATAGAGGGGCCTTGGGTCACTGAAGCTTTCTTT. Amino acids: CASSIEGPWVTEAFF.

The chain joins TRBV19 to TRBJ2-4; D may be TRBD1 (6 bases). The CDR3 is made up of 13 amino acids. V was cut by 6 bases and J by 4 bases, with 10 bases left in between. The germline gives CDR1 LNHDA, CDR2 SQIVND (reference sequence). The CDR3 bases are TGTGCCAGTAGGTTACAGGGAAAAAACATTCAGTACTTC. Its protein product is CASRLQGKNIQYF.

The gene calls are TRBV5-4 and TRBJ2-6, with D maybe TRBD1 (6 bases). There are 17 residues in the CDR3. The ends were cut back, 0 bases at V and 1 base at J, with 11 bases in the middle. Germline V gene sequence: CDR1 SGHNT, CDR2 YYREEE (reference sequence). The chain's CDR3 is CASSLGQAISGANVLTF. The CDR3 DNA reads TGTGCCAGCAGCTTGGGACAGGCCATTTCTGGGGCCAACGTCCTGACTTTC.

V and J are TRBV5-6 and TRBJ1-1; weak D call: TRBD1 (6 bases). Germline CDR1 SGHDT, CDR2 YYEEEE. The CDR3 spans 16 residues. Trimming pared 4 bases from V and 1 base from J, leaving 17 bases between. The CDR3 sequence: CASSPQNRAKNTEAFF. The CDR3 DNA is TGTGCCAGCAGCCCCCAAAACAGGGCTAAGAACACTGAAGCTTTCTTT.

The chain joins TRBV7-8 to TRBJ2-2; 15 nucleotides line up with TRBD2. CDR3 length: 18 amino acids. J lost 4 bases, V lost 3 bases, and 6 bases had no gene match. The V gene's germline CDR1 is SGHVS and CDR2 FQNEAQ. CDR3 residues: CASSFLGLAGGGTGELFF. DNA for the CDR3: TGTGCCAGCAGCTTTCTTGGACTAGCGGGGGGGGGCACCGGGGAGCTGTTTTTT. Full variable domain (remainder filled in from reference TRBV7-8 and TRBJ2-2): GAGVSQSPRYKVAKRGQDVALRCDPISGHVSLFWYQQALGQGPEFLTYFQNEAQLDKSGLPSDRFFAERPEGSVSTLKIQRTQQEDSAVYLCASSFLGLAGGGTGELFFGEGSRLTVL.

This clone was counted a few times. The chain couples TRBV7-3 to TRBJ2-7, with D possibly matching TRBD2 (6 bases). Germline V gives CDR1 SGHTA, CDR2 FQGTGA. Trimming stripped 5 bases from V and 1 base from J, with 15 bases between. The CDR3 has 15 residues. For the CDR3, the DNA is TGTGCCAGCAGCGTCCTTGGGGGAGGTTCCTACGAGCAGTACTTC. It yields the protein CASSVLGGGSYEQYF.

The chain employs TRBV6-2 or TRBV6-3 and TRBJ1-2; TRBD1 aligns across 8 bases. CDR1 is MNHEY and CDR2 is SVGEGT in the germline V gene. J gave up 1 base and V 6 bases, and 19 bases lay outside the gene matches. The CDR3 consists of 19 residues. CDR3 nucleotide sequence: TGTGCCAGCAGCCTCTACTTGACAGGGGTCCTACCTGATAACTATGGCTACACCTTC. Translation: CASSLYLTGVLPDNYGYTF.

The chain recombines TRBV11-3 with TRBJ1-6, with D maybe TRBD1 (5 bases). Germline CDR1 reads SGHNT; CDR2 reads YENEEA. Trimming removed 5 bases at V and 4 bases at J, with 12 bases between. This CDR3 contains 15 residues. CDR3 sequence reads: CASSARQKYNSPLHF. The CDR3 region has the DNA TGTGCCAGCAGCGCGAGACAGAAATATAATTCACCCCTCCACTTT.

The chain's CDR3 is CASSLGGRAFF. The CDR3 DNA reads TGTGCCAGCAGCTTAGGGGGGAGGGCTTTCTTT. The V and J genes are TRBV7-2 and TRBJ1-1; a weak D match, TRBD1 (5 bases). The CDR3 has 11 amino acids. Per germline, CDR1 SGHTA and CDR2 FQGNSA. Trimming removed 1 base at V and 11 bases at J, with 8 bases between.

This chain connects TRBV5-1 to TRBJ2-2, with D possibly being TRBD2 (6 bases). Germline lookup yields CDR1 SGHRS and CDR2 YFSETQ. CDR3 length: 14 residues. The germline V and J ends were trimmed by 2 bases and 7 bases, with 12 bases remaining between them. The DNA for the CDR3 is TGCGCCAGCAGCTTATCGGGAGAGGTCGGGGAGCTGTTTTTT. This encodes CASSLSGEVGELFF.

The gene calls are TRBV29-1 and TRBJ1-2; no firm D call. CDR1 SQVTM and CDR2 ANQGSEA come from the germline V gene. The CDR3 runs to 11 residues. V was cut by 3 bases and J by 10 bases, with 12 bases left in between. In DNA form, the CDR3 reads TGCAGCGTTGACTCCTACGGAGACTACACCTTC. Translation gives CSVDSYGDYTF.

This chain links TRBV9 with TRBJ2-7; TRBD1 matches at 11 bases. This CDR3 has 15 amino acids. In germline, CDR1 is SGDLS, CDR2 YYNGEE. Unmatched junction bases numbered 6, after V lost 4 bases and J lost 3 bases. CDR3 region: CASSPQDRGLYEQYF. The DNA for the CDR3 is TGTGCCAGCAGCCCCCAGGACAGGGGGCTCTACGAGCAGTACTTC.